This TCR beta chain was observed in a study of T-cell reconstitution after alpha-beta-depleted transplantation in children. General study results and limits: Recipient T cells and thymic progenitors that survived were the source of the high TCRbeta diversity seen at day 60 in some patients. It was reported that alpha-beta T cells came from several hundred expanded graft clones (about two months after transplant). Hyperexpanded clones declined; after one year, newly produced T cells mostly supplied diversity.

Germline CDR1 is SGHRS and CDR2 is YFSETQ. CDR3 length equals 16 residues. The V and J ends lost 4 bases and 0 bases, in that order; junction bases with no gene match: 6. Preparation of the TCRbeta library used unique molecular identifiers. TCRdb reprocessed the PCR reads with MiXCR, giving one entry per CDR3 protein. The table shows about 980,000 distinct CDR3 sequences, with around 30% occurring only once. This clonotype has just a few counts. Its specificity is unknown. The TCR sequence derives from a boy younger than two who had a stem cell transplant for SCID, so the T cells may come from the graft donor. The material was PBMCs, mostly from graft donor cells, obtained 360 days after TCRalphabeta/CD19-depleted stem cell transplant. V is TRBV5-1 and J is TRBJ2-4; 8 nucleotides line up with TRBD1. Written as DNA, the CDR3 is TGCGCCAGCAGCCCCGGACAGGGTCTAGCCAAAAACATTCAGTACTTC. Translation: CASSPGQGLAKNIQYF.